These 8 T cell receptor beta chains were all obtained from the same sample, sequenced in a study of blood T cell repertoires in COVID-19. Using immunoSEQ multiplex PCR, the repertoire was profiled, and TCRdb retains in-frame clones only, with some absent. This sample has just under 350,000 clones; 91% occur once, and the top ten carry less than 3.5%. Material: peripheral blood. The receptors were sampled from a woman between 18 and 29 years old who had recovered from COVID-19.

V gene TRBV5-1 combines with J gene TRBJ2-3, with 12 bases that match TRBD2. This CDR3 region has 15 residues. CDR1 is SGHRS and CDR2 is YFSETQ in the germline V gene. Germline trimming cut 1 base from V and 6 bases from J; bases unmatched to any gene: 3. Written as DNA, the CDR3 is TGCGCCAGCAGCTTGCTAGCGGGAGGGTCGGATACGCAGTATTTT. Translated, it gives CASSLLAGGSDTQYF.

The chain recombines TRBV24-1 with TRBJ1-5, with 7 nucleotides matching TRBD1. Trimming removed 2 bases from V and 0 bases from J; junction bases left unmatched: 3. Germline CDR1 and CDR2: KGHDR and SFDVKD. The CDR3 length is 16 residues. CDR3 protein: CATSDYGTDSNQPQHF. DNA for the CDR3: TGTGCCACCAGTGATTATGGGACAGATAGCAATCAGCCCCAGCATTTT.

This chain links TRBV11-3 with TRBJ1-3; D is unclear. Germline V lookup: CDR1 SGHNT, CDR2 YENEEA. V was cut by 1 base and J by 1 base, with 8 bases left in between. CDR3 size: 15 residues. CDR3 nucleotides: TGTGCCAGCAGCTTAGTATCCGGTTCTGGAAACACCATATATTTT. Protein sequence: CASSLVSGSGNTIYF.

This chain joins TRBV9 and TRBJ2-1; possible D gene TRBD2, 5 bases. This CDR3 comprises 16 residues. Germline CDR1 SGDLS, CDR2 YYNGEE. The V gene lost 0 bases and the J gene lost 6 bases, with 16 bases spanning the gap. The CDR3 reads CASSVEVRLAVNEQFF. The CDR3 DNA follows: TGTGCCAGCAGCGTAGAGGTTCGTCTAGCTGTCAATGAGCAGTTCTTC. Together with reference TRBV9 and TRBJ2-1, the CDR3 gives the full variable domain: DSGVTQTPKHLITATGQRVTLRCSPRSGDLSVYWYQQSLDQGLQFLIQYYNGEERAKGNILERFSAQQFPDLHSELNLSSLELGDSALYFCASSVEVRLAVNEQFFGPGTRLTVL.

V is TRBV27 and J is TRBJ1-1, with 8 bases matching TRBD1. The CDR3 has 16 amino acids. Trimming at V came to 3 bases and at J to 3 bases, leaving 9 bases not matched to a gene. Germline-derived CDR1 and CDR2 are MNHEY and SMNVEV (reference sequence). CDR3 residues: CASSLGWMDRDTEAFF. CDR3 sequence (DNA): TGTGCCAGCAGTTTGGGCTGGATGGACAGGGACACTGAAGCTTTCTTT.

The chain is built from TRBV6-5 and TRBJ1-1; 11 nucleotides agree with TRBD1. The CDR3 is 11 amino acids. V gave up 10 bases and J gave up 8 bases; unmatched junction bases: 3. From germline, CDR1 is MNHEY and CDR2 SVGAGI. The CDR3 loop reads CATGQGAEAFF. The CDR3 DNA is TGTGCCACAGGACAGGGGGCCGAAGCTTTCTTT.

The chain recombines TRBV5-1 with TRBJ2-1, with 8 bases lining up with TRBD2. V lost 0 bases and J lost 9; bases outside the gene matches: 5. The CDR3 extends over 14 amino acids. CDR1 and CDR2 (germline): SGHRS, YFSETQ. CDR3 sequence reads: CASSLAGGRIEQFF. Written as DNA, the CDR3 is TGCGCCAGCAGCTTGGCGGGAGGGAGGATTGAGCAGTTCTTC.

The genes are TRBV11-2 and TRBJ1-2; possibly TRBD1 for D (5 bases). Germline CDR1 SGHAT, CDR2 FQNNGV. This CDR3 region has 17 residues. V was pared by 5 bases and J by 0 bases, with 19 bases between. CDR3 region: CASSHRGRVGANYGYTF. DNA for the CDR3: TGTGCCAGCAGCCATAGGGGTAGGGTTGGAGCTAACTATGGCTACACCTTC.